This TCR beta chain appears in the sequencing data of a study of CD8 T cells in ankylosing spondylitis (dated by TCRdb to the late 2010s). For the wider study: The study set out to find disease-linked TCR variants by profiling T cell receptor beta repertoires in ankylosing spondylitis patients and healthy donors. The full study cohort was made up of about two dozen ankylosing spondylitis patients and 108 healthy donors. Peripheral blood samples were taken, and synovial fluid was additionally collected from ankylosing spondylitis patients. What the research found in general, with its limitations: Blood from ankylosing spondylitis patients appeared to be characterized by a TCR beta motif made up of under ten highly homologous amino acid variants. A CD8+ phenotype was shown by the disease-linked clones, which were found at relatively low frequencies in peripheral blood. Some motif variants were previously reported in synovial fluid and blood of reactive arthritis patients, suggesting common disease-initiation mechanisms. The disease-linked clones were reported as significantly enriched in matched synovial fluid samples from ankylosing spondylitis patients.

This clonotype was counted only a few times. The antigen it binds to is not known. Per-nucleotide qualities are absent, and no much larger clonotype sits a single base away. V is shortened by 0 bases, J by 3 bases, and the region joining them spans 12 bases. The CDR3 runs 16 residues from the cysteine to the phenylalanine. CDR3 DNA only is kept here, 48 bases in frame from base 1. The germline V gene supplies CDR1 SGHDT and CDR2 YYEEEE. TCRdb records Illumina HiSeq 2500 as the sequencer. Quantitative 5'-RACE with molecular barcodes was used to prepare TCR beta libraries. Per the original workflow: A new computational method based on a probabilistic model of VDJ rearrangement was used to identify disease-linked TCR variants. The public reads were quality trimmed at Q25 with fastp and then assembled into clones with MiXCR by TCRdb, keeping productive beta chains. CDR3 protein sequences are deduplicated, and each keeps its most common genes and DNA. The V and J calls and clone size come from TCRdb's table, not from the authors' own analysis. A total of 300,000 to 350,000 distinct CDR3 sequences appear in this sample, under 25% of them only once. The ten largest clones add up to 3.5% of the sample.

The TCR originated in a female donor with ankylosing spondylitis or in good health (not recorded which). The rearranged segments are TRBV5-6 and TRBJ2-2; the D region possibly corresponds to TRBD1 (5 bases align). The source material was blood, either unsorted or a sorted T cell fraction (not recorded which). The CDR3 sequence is CASSLGSGIDTGELFF. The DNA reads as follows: TGTGCCAGCAGCTTGGGGTCAGGGATCGACACCGGGGAGCTGTTTTTT.